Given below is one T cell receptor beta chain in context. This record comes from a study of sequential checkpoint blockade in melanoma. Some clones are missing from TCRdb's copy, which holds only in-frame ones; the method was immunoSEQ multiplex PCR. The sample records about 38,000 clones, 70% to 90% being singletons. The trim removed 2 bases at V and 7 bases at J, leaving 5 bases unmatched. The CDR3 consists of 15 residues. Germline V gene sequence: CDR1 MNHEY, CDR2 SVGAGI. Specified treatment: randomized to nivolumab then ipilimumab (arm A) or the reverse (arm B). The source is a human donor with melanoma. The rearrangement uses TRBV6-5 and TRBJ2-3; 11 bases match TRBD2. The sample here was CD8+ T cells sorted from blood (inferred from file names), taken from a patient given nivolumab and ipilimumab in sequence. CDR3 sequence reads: CASSYVAGGTNTQYF. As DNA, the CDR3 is TGTGCCAGCAGTTACGTAGCGGGAGGGACAAATACGCAGTATTTT.